Listed here are 5 T cell receptor beta chains from one sample, sequenced in a study of blood T cell repertoires in COVID-19. The repertoire was sequenced with immunoSEQ multiplex PCR; TCRdb's copy has only in-frame clones and lacks some. In the table there are tens of thousands of clones, 70% to 90% of which are singletons. Sample: peripheral blood. These TCRs come from a woman aged 60-70 years with acute or convalescent COVID-19.

This sequence joins TRBV6-6 and TRBJ2-7, with 7 bases lining up with TRBD1. V lost 6 bases to trimming and J lost 5 bases; unmatched junction nucleotides: 10. Germline CDR1 is MNHNY and CDR2 is SVGAGI (reference sequence). The CDR3 contains 14 residues. This CDR3 reads CASSPLRGGNEQYV. DNA for the CDR3: TGTGCCAGCAGCCCCTTACGAGGGGGCAACGAGCAGTACGTC.

The gene calls are TRBV28 and TRBJ1-2, with 7 bases aligning to TRBD1. V shed 6 bases, J shed 2 bases, and the junction held 6 bases outside the gene matches. CDR3 length equals 14 residues. The V gene's germline CDR1 is MDHEN and CDR2 SYDVKM. The CDR3 region is CASSLTGRNYGYTF. Here the CDR3 DNA reads TGTGCCAGCAGCCTGACAGGGAGGAACTATGGCTACACCTTC.

V gene TRBV28 combines with J gene TRBJ1-1; TRBD1 matches at 12 bases. Germline V gene lookup returns CDR1 MDHEN and CDR2 SYDVKM. The CDR3 is 17 amino acids. Trimming removed 4 bases from V and 4 bases from J; junction bases left unmatched: 10. The DNA of the CDR3 is TGTGCCAGCAGTTCAGGGGGACAGGGGGCCCGGGCCACTGAAGCTTTCTTT. Translating it yields CASSSGGQGARATEAFF.

The chain combines TRBV19 with TRBJ2-1, with D unresolved. Trimming took 5 bases from V and 8 from J, leaving 13 bases between them. Per the germline V gene, CDR1 is LNHDA and CDR2 is SQIVND (reference sequence). This CDR3 has 13 amino acids. In nucleotides, the CDR3 is TGTGCCAGTAGTTCCCGTTTTAGTCATGAGCAGTTCTTC. Translating it yields CASSSRFSHEQFF.

The chain is built from TRBV11-2 and TRBJ2-1; D remains ambiguous. V was clipped by 6 bases and J by 8 bases, with 11 bases between them. Germline V gives CDR1 SGHAT, CDR2 FQNNGV. This CDR3 has 12 amino acids. The DNA of the CDR3 is TGTGCCAGCAGGCATGCCGAGGATGAGCAGTTCTTC. Its translation: CASRHAEDEQFF.